This TCR beta chain derives from a study of human CD8 memory T cell subsets. General study results and limits: Stem-like memory and precursor exhausted T cells were similarly highly diverse; effector memory cells were not.

CDR1 and CDR2 from the germline V gene are MNHEY and SVGEGT. The CDR3 has 14 residues. Making the TCR beta libraries relied on UMI-labeled 5' RACE. Reprocessing the 5' RACE reads, TCRdb reports a single entry for every CDR3 protein and omits DNA. This sample's clone table lists about 17,000 distinct CDR3 sequences. With respect to this clonotype: No antigen is known for it.

Sequencing used CD8+ stem-like memory T cells (TSCM and TCM) sorted from PBMCs. Subset in this sample: stem-like memory CD8 T cells (TSTEM), CCR7+ PD-1- TIGIT-. This TCR derives from a human donor in good health. The rearrangement uses TRBV6-2 or TRBV6-3 and TRBJ1-2; the D gene TCRdb calls, TRBD1, cannot be checked with no DNA. The CDR3 is CSSSTTGGSYGYTF.